This T cell receptor (beta chain) is from a study of blood T cell repertoires in COVID-19. On the study more broadly: There were acute and convalescent COVID-19 samples, and they came from the United States, Italy and Spain. T cells, B-cell-depleted T cells, or PBMCs supplied cDNA or gDNA.

Trimming took 1 base from V and 4 from J, leaving 9 bases between them. The CDR3 extends over 14 amino acids. Germline V gene sequence: CDR1 SGHVS, CDR2 FQNEAQ. Seattle participants joined during active infection and were tracked over time. Original methodology: Quantification of nucleated cells was approximated via reference gene primer amplification. Measured with immunoSEQ multiplex PCR; TCRdb has only the in-frame clones, and not every one. D and trimming were read from the DNA, whereas the V and J calls and clone size are those reported in that table. Here the sample spans some 94,000 clones, around 85% being singletons.

This clonotype was obtained from a woman aged 55 to 70 with COVID-19, enrolled during active disease. The rearrangement uses TRBV7-8 and TRBJ2-3; possibly TRBD2 for D (6 bases). The sequenced sample consisted of peripheral blood. CDR3 sequence: CASSLGTTPDTQYF. CDR3 DNA: TGTGCCAGCAGCTTAGGGACTACCCCAGATACGCAGTATTTT.